Below, 21 T cell receptor beta chains from the same sample are listed, as sequenced in a study of shared clonotypes between healthy human individuals. The protocol was immunoSEQ multiplex PCR, while the TCRdb copy is restricted to in-frame clones and leaves out a portion. The repertoire holds about 800,000 clones, with about 96% as singletons. Naive CD8 populations comprised CD45RO-negative cells positively selected for CCR7, excluding terminally differentiated effector memory CD45RA+ cells. What was sequenced was naive CD8+ T cells sorted from blood. The source of these receptors is a man under 40 in good health.

The chain joins TRBV4-2 to TRBJ2-2, with a possible D match to TRBD2 (5 bases). V lost 3 bases and J lost 8, with 13 bases in between. The CDR3 spans 14 residues. CDR1 is LGHNA, CDR2 YNFKEQ, per germline. CDR3 region: CASSQEALTGELFF. The CDR3 region has the DNA TGTGCCAGCAGCCAGGAGGCATTAACAGGGGAGCTGTTTTTT.

The chain carries TRBV29-1 and TRBJ2-6; either TRBD1 or TRBD2 may fit D (6 bases each). This CDR3 has 14 amino acids. Trimming left V 4 bases short and J 3 bases short, with 10 bases between. Germline V gene lookup returns CDR1 SQVTM and CDR2 ANQGSEA. In DNA, the CDR3 is TGCAGCGTTGCGGGGGCCCTTGGGGCCAACGTCCTGACTTTC. Protein: CSVAGALGANVLTF.

The count of this clone is one. J is TRBJ1-1 and V is TRBV7-9; no clear D gene. Germline CDR1 is SEHNR and CDR2 is FQNEAQ (reference sequence). This CDR3 is 12 amino acids long. V was cut by 1 base and J by 8 bases, with 8 bases left in between. CDR3 sequence (DNA): TGTGCCAGCAGCTTAGTAGCAGTGGAAGCTTTCTTT. Its translation is CASSLVAVEAFF.

The chain joins TRBV27 to TRBJ2-7; 10 bases match TRBD2. After removal of 2 bases from V and 6 bases from J, the junction contained 4 bases not matched to a gene. Per germline, CDR1 MNHEY and CDR2 SMNVEV (reference sequence). The CDR3 consists of 14 residues. CDR3 loop: CASSLGAGGREQYF. The CDR3 DNA follows: TGTGCCAGCAGTTTAGGAGCGGGAGGGCGCGAGCAGTACTTC.

As regards this clone: The junction departs from the called germline gene at one end, perhaps through a read error. The V and J genes are TRBV18 and TRBJ1-1, with D possibly being TRBD1 (5 bases). The germline V gene has CDR1 KGHSH and CDR2 LQKENI. CDR3 size: 15 residues. The chain's CDR3 is CAGSPRDAGGTEAFF. The DNA for the CDR3 is TGTGCCGGCTCACCCCGAGATGCGGGGGGCACTGAAGCTTTCTTT.

The chain has TRBV10-3 and TRBJ2-7, with TRBD2 matching over 9 bases. Germline V gene sequence: CDR1 ENHRY, CDR2 SYGVKD. J was trimmed by 2 bases and V by 0 bases; bases with no gene match: 5. CDR3 length: 16 amino acids. The CDR3 region has the DNA TGTGCCATCAGTGAGTCGGCTAGCGGGGCACCCTACGAGCAGTACTTC. Its protein is CAISESASGAPYEQYF.

This clone was observed once. V gene TRBV7-8 combines with J gene TRBJ2-1, with a weak D call TRBD2 (6 bases). V was trimmed by 1 base and J by 7 bases, leaving 11 bases between them. The CDR3 runs 14 residues. CDR1 is SGHVS, CDR2 FQNEAQ, per germline. CDR3 in amino acids: CASSLGLGGNEQFF. CDR3 DNA: TGTGCCAGCAGCTTAGGGTTGGGGGGAAATGAGCAGTTCTTC.

The V gene is TRBV6-6, the J gene TRBJ1-1; 7 nucleotides agree with TRBD1. The ends lost 6 bases at V and 0 bases at J; junction bases unmatched: 10. CDR1 and CDR2 (germline): MNHNY, SVGAGI (reference sequence). The length of the CDR3 is 16 residues. The CDR3 is CASSSPATGMNTEAFF. CDR3 nucleotide sequence: TGTGCCAGCAGCTCCCCCGCGACAGGGATGAACACTGAAGCTTTCTTT.

The chain has TRBV7-9 and TRBJ1-5; no clear D. The germline V and J ends were trimmed by 5 bases and 0 bases, with 5 bases remaining between them. This CDR3 region has 13 residues. Per germline, CDR1 SEHNR and CDR2 FQNEAQ (reference sequence). In nucleotides, the CDR3 is TGTGCCAGCAGCCCCTATAGCAATCAGCCCCAGCATTTT. Translated, it gives CASSPYSNQPQHF.

The chain carries TRBV19 and TRBJ2-3; possible D gene TRBD2, 5 bases. The CDR3 consists of 11 residues. With 7 bases removed from V and 7 bases from J, the gap between germline ends came to 9 bases. Germline lookup yields CDR1 LNHDA and CDR2 SQIVND (reference sequence). The CDR3 region has the DNA TGTGCCAGTAAAGGGAGAAATACGCAGTATTTT. Protein sequence: CASKGRNTQYF.

The chain couples TRBV7-2 to TRBJ2-1; TRBD1 aligns across 9 bases. CDR1 is SGHTA, CDR2 FQGNSA, per germline. This CDR3 region has 15 residues. Unmatched junction bases numbered 12, after V lost 5 bases and J lost 10 bases. CDR3 DNA: TGTGCCAGCAGCCCCGGACAGGGGTCCCTGTGGGAGCAGTTCTTC. Amino acid sequence: CASSPGQGSLWEQFF.

The chain recombines TRBV7-3 with TRBJ2-3; TRBD2 matches 12 bases. The CDR3 totals 16 residues. Trimming took 6 bases from V and 8 from J; bases not matched to a gene: 12. Per germline, CDR1 SGHTA and CDR2 FQGTGA. The CDR3 loop is CASSRTSGAGAGTQYF. The DNA of the CDR3 is TGTGCCAGCAGTCGGACTAGCGGGGCCGGGGCGGGTACGCAGTATTTT.

V gene TRBV7-6 combines with J gene TRBJ2-1; 10 nucleotides agree with TRBD2. This CDR3 spans 17 amino acids. From germline, CDR1 is SGHVS and CDR2 FNYEAQ. The V segment lost 5 bases and the J segment 0 bases; nucleotides outside the gene matches: 7. The CDR3 DNA reads TGTGCCAGCAGCCCAAAGGCTAGCGGGAGCTCCTACAATGAGCAGTTCTTC. It encodes CASSPKASGSSYNEQFF.

This chain joins TRBV7-9 and TRBJ1-1; 8 nucleotides agree with TRBD1. The CDR3 sequence is 16 residues long. The V and J ends lost 4 bases and 4 bases, in that order; junction bases with no gene match: 11. Germline CDR1 reads SEHNR; CDR2 reads FQNEAQ (reference sequence). Here the CDR3 DNA reads TGTGCCAGCAGCTCATGGGGGCAGGGGGCTCTCACTGAAGCTTTCTTT. Translating it yields CASSSWGQGALTEAFF.

This chain connects TRBV6-4 to TRBJ2-7; 10 positions match TRBD1. V lost 5 bases to trimming and J lost 3 bases; unmatched junction nucleotides: 7. The CDR3 contains 15 residues. Germline CDR1 MRHNA, CDR2 SNTAGT. The CDR3 DNA reads TGTGCCAGCAGTCGGATCGGGACAGGGGACTACGAGCAGTACTTC. Protein product: CASSRIGTGDYEQYF.

The V and J genes are TRBV7-2 and TRBJ1-5, with D hard to call. Germline V gene lookup returns CDR1 SGHTA and CDR2 FQGNSA. The CDR3 extends over 15 amino acids. Trimming took 4 bases from V and 1 from J, leaving 11 bases between them. This CDR3 is CASSSTPWSNQPQHF. The CDR3 region has the DNA TGTGCCAGCAGCTCGACCCCCTGGAGCAATCAGCCCCAGCATTTT.

This CDR3 is CASSLAGTTYNEQFF. CDR3 coding DNA: TGTGCCAGCAGCTTAGCCGGGACTACTTACAATGAGCAGTTCTTC. The gene calls are TRBV7-9 and TRBJ2-1; TRBD2 matches at 7 bases. The CDR3 covers 15 residues. Trimming cost V 0 bases and J 4 bases; bases outside gene matches: 3. CDR1 SEHNR and CDR2 FQNEAQ come from the germline V gene (reference sequence).

V gene TRBV7-9 combines with J gene TRBJ2-1; D is ambiguous. Trimming removed 2 bases at V and 1 base at J, with 6 bases between. Germline CDR1 and CDR2: SEHNR and FQNEAQ (reference sequence). The CDR3 contains 14 residues. The CDR3 coding sequence is TGTGCCAGCAGCTTAAGGGTATCCTACAATGAGCAGTTCTTC. This translates into CASSLRVSYNEQFF.

The chain uses TRBV4-3 and TRBJ2-2; TRBD2 aligns across 7 bases. The CDR3 has 18 residues. In germline, CDR1 is LGHNA, CDR2 YSLEER. After removal of 0 bases from V and 7 bases from J, the junction contained 14 bases not matched to a gene. The CDR3 protein is CASSQDQVWGTKGGELFF. The CDR3 region has the DNA TGCGCCAGCAGCCAAGATCAAGTTTGGGGGACTAAAGGCGGGGAGCTGTTTTTT.

The sample holds a few counts of this clone. V is TRBV7-9 and J is TRBJ1-1, with D perhaps matching TRBD1 (5 bases). The CDR3 has 15 residues. V was shortened by 4 bases and J by 1 base, with 13 bases between the two germline ends. Looked up from germline, CDR1 is SEHNR and CDR2 is FQNEAQ (reference sequence). For the CDR3, the DNA is TGTGCCAGCAGCTCGTTCCGTGACAGGAACACTGAAGCTTTCTTT. Amino acid sequence: CASSSFRDRNTEAFF.

The chain recombines TRBV9 with TRBJ1-2; no definite D call. Germline values: CDR1 SGDLS, CDR2 YYNGEE. Between the trimmed V and J ends, which lost 3 bases and 6 bases, there was a span of 15 bases. The CDR3 consists of 14 residues. CDR3 residues: CASSAQLLRNGYTF. The CDR3 nucleotides read TGTGCCAGCAGCGCGCAACTACTTAGAAATGGCTACACCTTC. Together with reference TRBV9 and TRBJ1-2, the CDR3 gives the full variable domain: DSGVTQTPKHLITATGQRVTLRCSPRSGDLSVYWYQQSLDQGLQFLIQYYNGEERAKGNILERFSAQQFPDLHSELNLSSLELGDSALYFCASSAQLLRNGYTFGSGTRLTVV.